The rows below give T cell receptor beta chains drawn from one sample of a study of blood T cell repertoires in COVID-19. The assay was immunoSEQ multiplex PCR, and TCRdb's table has in-frame clones only and misses some. The sample holds approximately 230,000 clones, about nine tenths seen once. The sequenced sample was PBMCs or T cells enriched from blood (not recorded which). The receptors here all came from a man aged 35 to 55 who had recovered from COVID-19. Each CDR3 is given with its conserved first and last residue. The order of the fields is clone size, J gene, V gene, D gene, CDR3 protein, CDR3 DNA. A D gene is named only where the DNA matches it firmly. Not every row has a clone size; where given, it reads once, few, many or a size class.

>-|TRBJ1-6|TRBV28|TRBD1
CASSLSGQANSPLHF
TGTGCCAGCAGTTTATCGGGACAGGCTAATTCACCCCTCCACTTT
>-|TRBJ2-6|TRBV18|-
CASSLGLLSSGANVLTF
TGTGCCAGCTCCCTGGGGCTTCTAAGCTCTGGGGCCAACGTCCTGACTTTC
>-|TRBJ2-7|TRBV3-1/TRBV3-2|-
CASSQEGGGLLSKEQYF
TGTGCCAGCAGCCAAGAGGGTGGGGGACTCCTTTCCAAGGAGCAGTACTTC
>few|TRBJ2-1|TRBV6-5|TRBD2
CASSPSSGGYNEQFF
TGTGCCAGCAGCCCCTCTTCGGGAGGGTACAATGAGCAGTTCTTC
>once|TRBJ2-7|TRBV18|-
CASSPNSYEQYF
TGTGCCAGCTCACCCAACAGCTACGAGCAGTACTTC
>-|TRBJ2-3|TRBV19|TRBD1
CASSIDQVDRVPSDTQYF
TGTGCCAGTAGTATAGATCAGGTTGACAGGGTGCCGTCAGATACGCAGTATTTT
>-|TRBJ2-5|TRBV27|-
CASSPWVGEETQYF
TGTGCCAGCAGTCCGTGGGTTGGGGAGGAGACCCAGTACTTC
>-|TRBJ2-7|TRBV5-1|TRBD1
CASSDATGLGVEQYF
TGCGCCAGCAGCGACGCGACAGGGCTGGGCGTAGAGCAGTACTTC
>few|TRBJ2-5|TRBV6-5|-
CASSYVTGERETQYF
TGTGCCAGCAGTTACGTTACTGGGGAGAGAGAGACCCAGTACTTC
>-|TRBJ2-4|TRBV3-1/TRBV3-2|TRBD2
CASSQFTSGTLAKNIQYF
TGTGCCAGCAGCCAATTCACTAGCGGGACTCTAGCCAAAAACATTCAGTACTTC
>-|TRBJ2-3|TRBV2|-
CASNPKGEYDRADTQYF
TGTGCCAGCAACCCGAAGGGGGAGTATGATAGGGCAGATACGCAGTATTTT
>-|TRBJ1-1|TRBV6-4|TRBD1
CASSFDRDTEAFF
TGTGCCAGCAGCTTCGACAGGGACACTGAAGCTTTCTTT
>few|TRBJ2-1|TRBV15|TRBD2
CATRPGTRVYSYNEQFF
TGTGCCACCAGACCCGGGACTAGGGTGTACTCCTACAATGAGCAGTTCTTC
>-|TRBJ1-1|TRBV4-1|-
CASSQDNEAFF
TGCGCCAGCAGCCAAGATAATGAAGCTTTCTTT
>-|TRBJ2-3|TRBV7-2|TRBD1
CASSLDRGADTQYF
TGTGCCAGCAGCTTGGACAGGGGCGCAGATACGCAGTATTTT